These T cell receptor beta chains were read from a single sample in a study of T cells in Graves' hyperthyroidism and ophthalmopathy. One entry per CDR3 protein, called by TCRdb with MiXCR from the multiplex PCR reads. Here the sample spans around 700,000 distinct CDR3 sequences, around a third being singletons. Material: blood. The receptors here all came from a woman in her thirties or forties with Graves' hyperthyroidism. The CDR3 runs from the conserved cysteine through the conserved F or W. D genes are given only for firm matches. Where a row states a size, it is once, few, many or the class of an expanded clone; other rows omit it.

size: few
D: TRBD1
V: TRBV6-1
J: TRBJ2-6
DNA: TGTGCCAGCATCGGGACAGCCTCTGGGGCCAACGTCCTGACTTTC
CDR3: CASIGTASGANVLTF

size: NA
D: NA
V: TRBV5-1
J: TRBJ1-2
DNA: TGCGCCAGCAGCTTGGCCAACCTTTACTATGGCTACACCTTC
CDR3: CASSLANLYYGYTF

size: NA
D: TRBD1
V: TRBV4-3
J: TRBJ1-1
DNA: TGCGCCAGCAGCCAAGACGATGGACAGGGGGGGAACACTGAAGCTTTCTTT
CDR3: CASSQDDGQGGNTEAFF

size: few
D: TRBD1
V: TRBV7-2
J: TRBJ1-5
DNA: TGTGCCAGCAGCCGCGACAGGGGATTTAATCAGCCCCAGCATTTT
CDR3: CASSRDRGFNQPQHF

size: few
D: NA
V: TRBV25-1
J: TRBJ1-5
DNA: TGTGCCAGCAGTGAATATAGTCGCCGATCGGCGAGCAGCAATCAGCCCCAGCATTTT
CDR3: CASSEYSRRSASSNQPQHF

size: many
D: NA
V: TRBV29-1
J: TRBJ2-2
DNA: TGCAGCGTTCGGAGCTACGCCGGCGGGGAGCTGTTTTTT
CDR3: CSVRSYAGGELFF

size: many
D: NA
V: TRBV7-9
J: TRBJ1-2
DNA: TGTGCCAGCAGTTCTGAGGACAGCTCGTCCTTCTATGGCTACACCTTC
CDR3: CASSSEDSSSFYGYTF

size: NA
D: NA
V: TRBV5-1
J: TRBJ1-1
DNA: TGCGCCAGCAGCTTGACGGGAGGGTACAATGAAGCTTTCTTT
CDR3: CASSLTGGYNEAFF

size: NA
D: NA
V: TRBV25-1
J: TRBJ2-5
DNA: TGTGCCAGCAGTGATGGGAGCGGTCGGGAGACCCAGTACTTC
CDR3: CASSDGSGRETQYF

size: NA
D: NA
V: TRBV10-3
J: TRBJ2-7
DNA: TGTGCCATCAGTTACTCGATGGCAGGGGATTCCGAGCAGTACTTC
CDR3: CAISYSMAGDSEQYF